The 12 T cell receptor beta chains below were found in one sample sequenced in a study of T cell responses to AZD1222 COVID-19 vaccine. TCRdb's table, derived via immunoSEQ multiplex PCR, lists solely in-frame clones and lacks some. This sample has 65,000 to 95,000 clones, with about 91% found just once. The sample consisted of peripheral blood, taken on day 0 of MenACWY control vaccination. The receptors here all came from an adult in good health.

The J gene is TRBJ1-5, the V gene TRBV6-6, with TRBD1 matching over 7 bases. CDR1 and CDR2 (germline): MNHNY, SVGAGI (reference sequence). J gave up 7 bases and V 2 bases, and 8 bases lay outside the gene matches. This CDR3 is built from 15 residues. In DNA form, the CDR3 reads TGTGCCAGCAGTTACCTGGACAGGACTCAACAGCCCCAGCATTTT. Translated, it gives CASSYLDRTQQPQHF.

V and J are TRBV5-6 and TRBJ2-7, with D maybe TRBD1 (6 bases). Germline V gene sequence: CDR1 SGHDT, CDR2 YYEEEE. This CDR3 has 13 amino acids. Trimming removed 2 bases at V and 3 bases at J, with 9 bases between. CDR3 sequence reads: CASSFQGGYEQYF. DNA for the CDR3: TGTGCCAGCAGCTTCCAAGGGGGCTACGAGCAGTACTTC.

The chain is built from TRBV24-1 and TRBJ2-1, with 13 bases identical to TRBD2. CDR3 length: 17 amino acids. Germline V gives CDR1 KGHDR, CDR2 SFDVKD. V dropped 4 bases and J dropped 4; count of bases not matched to a gene: 6. CDR3 nucleotides: TGTGCCACCAGTGACCCGACTAGCGGGGGGTCGTACAATGAGCAGTTCTTC. It specifies CATSDPTSGGSYNEQFF.

The chain's CDR3 is CASSVTGTGELFF. The CDR3 DNA reads TGTGCCAGCAGCGTAACAGGGACCGGGGAGCTGTTTTTT. J is TRBJ2-2 and V is TRBV9; possibly TRBD1 for D (6 bases). Germline V gene data show CDR1 as SGDLS and CDR2 as YYNGEE. V was cut by 1 base and J by 5 bases, with 6 bases left in between. The CDR3 runs to 13 residues.

Only a few counts were recorded for this clone. The chain uses TRBV14 and TRBJ1-1; 7 bases are shared with TRBD1. Germline-derived CDR1 and CDR2 are SGHDN and FVKESK. The CDR3 is 15 residues long. V was clipped by 4 bases and J by 4 bases; unmatched bases: 9. CDR3 nucleotides: TGTGCCAGCAGCCGGAAGGGACAGTTGGGCACTGAAGCTTTCTTT. Translated, it gives CASSRKGQLGTEAFF. The entire variable domain, with the rest obtained from reference TRBV14 and TRBJ1-1, is as follows: EAGVTQFPSHSVIEKGQTVTLRCDPISGHDNLYWYRRVMGKEIKFLLHFVKESKQDESGMPNNRFLAERTGGTYSTLKVQPAELEDSGVYFCASSRKGQLGTEAFFGQGTRLTVV.

This sequence joins TRBV18 and TRBJ2-3; TRBD2 agrees at 11 bases. CDR3 length equals 16 residues. Germline V gene data show CDR1 as KGHSH and CDR2 as LQKENI. V shed 6 bases, J shed 2 bases, and the junction held 7 bases outside the gene matches. CDR3 loop: CASSNLAGGLTDTQYF. For the CDR3, the DNA is TGTGCCAGCTCGAACCTAGCGGGAGGCCTCACAGATACGCAGTATTTT.

This clone is a singleton in its sample. The V gene is TRBV29-1, the J gene TRBJ2-3, with D tentatively TRBD2 (6 bases). V lost 8 bases and J lost 2, with 14 bases in between. CDR3 length: 13 amino acids. The V gene's germline CDR1 is SQVTM and CDR2 ANQGSEA. CDR3 coding DNA: TGCAGCCACTTGGGGGGATTCACAGATACGCAGTATTTT. Amino acids: CSHLGGFTDTQYF.

This clone has only one observation. The chain combines TRBV11-3 with TRBJ1-1, with D uncertain. The germline V gene has CDR1 SGHNT and CDR2 YENEEA. This CDR3 comprises 14 residues. V was pared by 0 bases and J by 0 bases, with 5 bases between. CDR3 residues: CASSLDGVNTEAFF. The CDR3, as DNA: TGTGCCAGCAGCTTAGACGGGGTGAACACTGAAGCTTTCTTT. Full variable domain (missing parts from reference TRBV11-3 and TRBJ1-1): EAGVVQSPRYKIIEKKQPVAFWCNPISGHNTLYWYLQNLGQGPELLIRYENEEAVDDSQLPKDRFSAERLKGVDSTLKIQPAELGDSAVYLCASSLDGVNTEAFFGQGTRLTVV.

V usage is TRBV7-2 and J usage is TRBJ2-7, with 10 positions matching TRBD2. J was trimmed by 2 bases and V by 1 base; bases with no gene match: 8. The CDR3 runs to 17 residues. Germline V CDR1 and CDR2: SGHTA, FQGNSA. In DNA, the CDR3 is TGTGCCAGCAGCTTAGAGGCTAGCGGGAGTACCCCCTACGAGCAGTACTTC. This sequence encodes CASSLEASGSTPYEQYF. The full variable domain, its missing parts supplied by reference TRBV7-2 and TRBJ2-7, is GAGVSQSPSNKVTEKGKDVELRCDPISGHTALYWYRQSLGQGLEFLIYFQGNSAPDKSGLPSDRFSAERTGGSVSTLTIQRTQQEDSAVYLCASSLEASGSTPYEQYFGPGTRLTVT.

This chain joins TRBV19 and TRBJ2-3, with TRBD1 identical over 7 bases. This CDR3 spans 13 amino acids. The germline gives CDR1 LNHDA, CDR2 SQIVND (reference sequence). With 4 bases clipped from V and 3 bases from J, the junction kept 1 base outside the gene matches. The CDR3, as DNA: TGTGCCAGTAGTACACAGGGGACAGATACGCAGTATTTT. It codes for CASSTQGTDTQYF.

On this clone: The junction departs from the called germline gene at one end, perhaps through a read error. J is TRBJ2-7 and V is TRBV6-5, with D unclear. The CDR3 is 11 amino acids. Per germline, CDR1 MNHEY and CDR2 SVGAGI. The CDR3 protein is CASSYFGEQHF. Written as DNA, the CDR3 is TGTGCCAGCAGTTACTTCGGCGAGCAGCACTTC.

The chain links TRBV7-6 to TRBJ1-2; 7 positions match TRBD1. With 6 bases clipped from V and 8 bases from J, the junction kept 12 bases outside the gene matches. CDR1 and CDR2 from the germline V gene are SGHVS and FNYEAQ. This CDR3 region has 14 residues. The CDR3 DNA sequence: TGTGCCAGCAGTCAAGCCTCCGGGACAGACGGCTACACCTTC. This gives the protein CASSQASGTDGYTF.